Described below is a single T cell receptor (beta chain) sequence and its context. Its antigen is not identified. This CDR3 contains 15 residues. Germline values: CDR1 SGHRS, CDR2 YFSETQ. Germline trimming cut 5 bases from V and 5 bases from J; bases unmatched to any gene: 6. TCRdb passed the RT-PCR reads through MiXCR, listing each CDR3 protein once. This table has 450,000 to 700,000 distinct CDR3 sequences, 13% to 15% appearing once. The data were obtained in a study of response to subunit inactivated influenza vaccine. The study, taken as a whole, reports: It was the authors' suggestion that each seasonal influenza vaccination recruits few new T cells.

Sample: PBMCs from blood, taken 12 days after vaccination. The chain joins TRBV5-1 to TRBJ2-1; 11 bases agree with TRBD1. This receptor was taken from a man aged 45-65 years who received an inactivated influenza vaccine. CDR3 DNA sequence: TGCGCCAGCAGGGAAAGGACAGGGGGCAACAATGAGCAGTTCTTC. This translates into CASRERTGGNNEQFF.